A selection of T cell receptor beta chains follows, all from one sample in a study of cytomegalovirus exposure and HLA in healthy donors. Sequenced by immunoSEQ multiplex PCR; TCRdb stores in-frame clones only, minus some. The repertoire holds roughly 150,000 clones, with approximately 83% as singletons. What was sequenced was PBMCs. The receptors were gathered from a woman aged 18 to 35 in good health and CMV-seronegative. CDR3s include the opening cysteine and the closing phenylalanine or tryptophan. A D gene is named only where the DNA matches it firmly. Not all rows give a size; the values are once, few, many and, for expanded clones, a class.

V gene	clone size	J gene	D gene	CDR3 DNA	CDR3 protein
TRBV7-2	NA	TRBJ2-3	TRBD2	TGTGCCAGCAGCTTAGTTCCGGCGGCGGGGGGGCGTACAGATACGCAGTATTTT	CASSLVPAAGGRTDTQYF
TRBV14	NA	TRBJ2-1	NA	TGTGCCGGCAGGTCAGGGCAGGGGGGTGAGCAGTTCTTC	CAGRSGQGGEQFF
TRBV6-6	NA	TRBJ2-3	NA	TGTGCCAGCAGACTAGATAGCACAGATACGCAGTATTTT	CASRLDSTDTQYF
TRBV23-1	once	TRBJ2-7	NA	TGCGCCAGCAGTCAGGACTTCAGGGGCCCTAGAAGTTACGAGCAGTACTTC	CASSQDFRGPRSYEQYF
TRBV4-1	once	TRBJ1-2	NA	TGCGCCAGCAGCCAAGGGCTGGGGCTAAGCTATGGCTACACCTTC	CASSQGLGLSYGYTF
TRBV29-1	NA	TRBJ2-1	TRBD1	TGCAGCGGGAGACAACCTTTGGGACAGGGGAATGAGCAGTTCTTC	CSGRQPLGQGNEQFF
TRBV28	NA	TRBJ1-1	NA	TGTGCCAGCAGCAACCTGGACAGCCGAGCCCGTGAAGCTTTCTTT	CASSNLDSRAREAFF
TRBV6-1	few	TRBJ1-4	TRBD1	TGTGCCAGCAGTGAAGGGGTGTCAGGGGGACAGCAAAAACTGTTTTTT	CASSEGVSGGQQKLFF
TRBV6-5	few	TRBJ2-1	TRBD2	TGTGCCAGCAGTTACCGGGGGGTAGCGGGGTACAATGAGCAGTTCTTC	CASSYRGVAGYNEQFF
TRBV15	NA	TRBJ2-3	TRBD2	TGTGCCACCAGCAACCAACGACTAGCGGGGGCCACAGATACGCAGTATTTT	CATSNQRLAGATDTQYF
TRBV9	NA	TRBJ2-5	TRBD2	TGTGCCAGCAGCGCTACCGGGACTACGAAAGAGCAGTACTTC	CASSATGTTKEQYF
TRBV6-1	NA	TRBJ2-7	NA	TGTGCCAGCAGTGAAGAGAGCGGGCGCACCTACGAGCAGTACTTC	CASSEESGRTYEQYF
TRBV25-1	NA	TRBJ1-1	NA	TGTGCCAGCAGCCCGGGGACTGAAGCTTTCTTT	CASSPGTEAFF
TRBV28	NA	TRBJ1-2	NA	TGTGCCATCGGTAGGGAGAGTGGCTACACCTTC	CAIGRESGYTF
TRBV18	few	TRBJ1-5	NA	TGTGCCAGCTCACCATTCCCGTTACTCAGCAATCAGCCCCAGCATTTT	CASSPFPLLSNQPQHF
TRBV11-3	NA	TRBJ2-3	TRBD2	TGTGCCAGCAGCTTGAGTCGAGCGGGGGGTTCCACAGATACGCAGTATTTT	CASSLSRAGGSTDTQYF
TRBV7-2	NA	TRBJ2-7	NA	TGTGCCAGCAGCCCCCAAGTAGGGGACTACGAGCAGTACTTC	CASSPQVGDYEQYF
TRBV29-1	NA	TRBJ1-1	NA	TGCAGCGTTGAAGATGGTTTGGCGGTGAACACTGAAGCTTTCTTT	CSVEDGLAVNTEAFF